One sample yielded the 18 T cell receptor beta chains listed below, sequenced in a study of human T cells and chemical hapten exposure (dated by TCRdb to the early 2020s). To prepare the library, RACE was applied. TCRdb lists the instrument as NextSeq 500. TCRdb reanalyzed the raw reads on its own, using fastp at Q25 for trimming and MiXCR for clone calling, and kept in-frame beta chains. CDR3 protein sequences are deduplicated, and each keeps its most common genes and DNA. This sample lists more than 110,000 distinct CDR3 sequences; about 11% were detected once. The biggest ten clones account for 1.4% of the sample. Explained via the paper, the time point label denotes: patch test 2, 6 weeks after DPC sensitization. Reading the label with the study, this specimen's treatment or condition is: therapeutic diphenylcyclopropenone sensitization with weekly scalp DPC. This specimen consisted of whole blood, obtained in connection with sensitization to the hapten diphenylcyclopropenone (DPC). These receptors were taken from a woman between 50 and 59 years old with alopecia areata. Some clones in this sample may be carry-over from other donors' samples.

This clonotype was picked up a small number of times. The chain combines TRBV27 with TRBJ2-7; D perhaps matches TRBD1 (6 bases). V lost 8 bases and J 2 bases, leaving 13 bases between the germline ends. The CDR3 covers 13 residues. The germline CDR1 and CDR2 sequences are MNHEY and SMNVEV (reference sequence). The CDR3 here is CASWLRGTYEQYF. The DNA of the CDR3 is TGTGCCAGCTGGCTAAGGGGGACCTACGAGCAGTACTTC.

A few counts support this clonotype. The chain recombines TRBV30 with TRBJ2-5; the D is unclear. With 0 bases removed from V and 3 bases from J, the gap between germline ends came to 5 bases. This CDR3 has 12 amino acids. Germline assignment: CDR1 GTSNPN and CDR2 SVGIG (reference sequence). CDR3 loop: CAWSVLKETQYF. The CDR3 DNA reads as TGTGCCTGGAGTGTACTAAAAGAGACCCAGTACTTC.

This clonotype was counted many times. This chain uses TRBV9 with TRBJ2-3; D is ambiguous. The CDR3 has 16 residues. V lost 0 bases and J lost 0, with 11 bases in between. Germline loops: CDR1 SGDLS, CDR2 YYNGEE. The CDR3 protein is CASSVARSTSTDTQYF. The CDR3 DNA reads TGTGCCAGCAGCGTAGCTCGGTCAACCAGCACAGATACGCAGTATTTT.

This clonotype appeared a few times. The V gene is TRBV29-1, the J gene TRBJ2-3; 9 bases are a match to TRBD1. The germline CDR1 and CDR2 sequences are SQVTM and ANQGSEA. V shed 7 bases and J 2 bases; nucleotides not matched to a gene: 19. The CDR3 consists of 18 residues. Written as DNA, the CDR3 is TGCAGCGCCGGTTCCTTGTCGGGAGGACAGGGGTTCACAGATACGCAGTATTTT. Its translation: CSAGSLSGGQGFTDTQYF.

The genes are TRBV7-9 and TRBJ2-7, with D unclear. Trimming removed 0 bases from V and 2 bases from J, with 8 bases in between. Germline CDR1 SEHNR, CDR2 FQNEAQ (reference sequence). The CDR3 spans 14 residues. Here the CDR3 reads CASSLAGFPYEQYF. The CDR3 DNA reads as TGTGCCAGCAGCTTAGCCGGCTTCCCCTACGAGCAGTACTTC. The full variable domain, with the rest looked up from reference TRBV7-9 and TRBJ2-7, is DTGVSQNPRHKITKRGQNVTFRCDPISEHNRLYWYRQTLGQGPEFLTYFQNEAQLEKSRLLSDRFSAERPKGSFSTLEIQRTEQGDSAMYLCASSLAGFPYEQYFGPGTRLTVT.

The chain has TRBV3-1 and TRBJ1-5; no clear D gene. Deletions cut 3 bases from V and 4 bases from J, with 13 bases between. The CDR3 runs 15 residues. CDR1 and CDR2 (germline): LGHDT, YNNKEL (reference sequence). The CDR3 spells CASSQGLAANQPQHF. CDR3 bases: TGTGCCAGCAGCCAGGGATTGGCGGCTAATCAGCCCCAGCATTTT.

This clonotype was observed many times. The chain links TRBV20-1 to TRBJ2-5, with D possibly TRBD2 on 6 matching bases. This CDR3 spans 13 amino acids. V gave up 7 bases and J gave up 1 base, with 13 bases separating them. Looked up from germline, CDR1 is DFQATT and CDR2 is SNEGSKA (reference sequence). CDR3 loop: CSVPGDFQETQYF. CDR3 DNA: TGCAGTGTCCCCGGGGACTTCCAAGAGACCCAGTACTTC.

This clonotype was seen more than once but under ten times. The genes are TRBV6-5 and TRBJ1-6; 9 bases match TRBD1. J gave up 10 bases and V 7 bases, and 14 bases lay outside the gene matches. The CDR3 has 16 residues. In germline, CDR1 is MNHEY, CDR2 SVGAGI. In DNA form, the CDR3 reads TGTGCCAGCATAAAAGCGGGGACAGGGAGAGGCTCACCCCTCCACTTT. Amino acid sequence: CASIKAGTGRGSPLHF.

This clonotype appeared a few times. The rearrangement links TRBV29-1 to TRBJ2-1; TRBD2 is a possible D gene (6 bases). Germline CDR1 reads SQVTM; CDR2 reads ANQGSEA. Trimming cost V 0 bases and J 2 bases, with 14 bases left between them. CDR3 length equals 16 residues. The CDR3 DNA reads TGCAGCGTTGAAGACGGGAGTCTAGCGCCCTACAATGAGCAGTTCTTC. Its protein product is CSVEDGSLAPYNEQFF.

The chain's CDR3 is CASSLNRASNQPQHF. The CDR3 DNA sequence: TGTGCCAGCAGTTTGAACAGGGCCAGCAATCAGCCCCAGCATTTT. The chain has TRBV12-3 or TRBV12-4 and TRBJ1-5; maybe TRBD1 (6 bases). The V end was cut by 3 bases, the J end by 1 base, with 10 bases between. CDR3 length: 15 residues.

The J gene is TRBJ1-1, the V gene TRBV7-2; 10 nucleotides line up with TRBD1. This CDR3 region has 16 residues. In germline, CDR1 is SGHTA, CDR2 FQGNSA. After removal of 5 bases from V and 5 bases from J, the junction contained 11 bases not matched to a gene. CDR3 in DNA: TGTGCCAGCAGCCATCTACCGGGACAGGGGCCTACTGAAGCTTTCTTT. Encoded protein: CASSHLPGQGPTEAFF. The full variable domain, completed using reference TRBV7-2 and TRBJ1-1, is GAGVSQSPSNKVTEKGKDVELRCDPISGHTALYWYRQSLGQGLEFLIYFQGNSAPDKSGLPSDRFSAERTGGSVSTLTIQRTQQEDSAVYLCASSHLPGQGPTEAFFGQGTRLTVV.

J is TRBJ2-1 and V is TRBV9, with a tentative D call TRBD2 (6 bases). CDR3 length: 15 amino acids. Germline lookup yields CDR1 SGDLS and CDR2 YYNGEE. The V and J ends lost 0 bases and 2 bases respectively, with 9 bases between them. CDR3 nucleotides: TGTGCCAGCAGCGTAGACGGGGGAACCTACAATGAGCAGTTCTTC. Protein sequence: CASSVDGGTYNEQFF.

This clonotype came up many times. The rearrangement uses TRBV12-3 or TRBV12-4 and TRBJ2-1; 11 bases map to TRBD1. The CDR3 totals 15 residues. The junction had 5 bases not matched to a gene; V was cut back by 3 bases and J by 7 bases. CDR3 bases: TGTGCCAGCAGTTTGCCCGGGACAGGGGGTAATGAGCAGTTCTTC. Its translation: CASSLPGTGGNEQFF.

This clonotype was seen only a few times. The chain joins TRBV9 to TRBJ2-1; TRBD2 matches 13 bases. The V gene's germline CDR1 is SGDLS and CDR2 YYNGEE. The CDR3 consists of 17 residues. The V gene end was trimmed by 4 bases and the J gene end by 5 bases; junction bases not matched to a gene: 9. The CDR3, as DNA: TGTGCCAGCAGCATGTCACTAGCGGGAGGGCCGGACAATGAGCAGTTCTTC. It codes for CASSMSLAGGPDNEQFF.

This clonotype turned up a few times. The CDR3 here is CASSGDRGYNEQFF. The CDR3 DNA reads as TGTGCCAGCAGCGGTGACAGGGGATACAATGAGCAGTTCTTC. This chain uses TRBV5-6 with TRBJ2-1; TRBD1 matches 8 bases. The CDR3 extends over 14 amino acids. The germline V gene encodes CDR1 SGHDT and CDR2 YYEEEE. J gave up 4 bases and V 4 bases, and 4 bases lay outside the gene matches.

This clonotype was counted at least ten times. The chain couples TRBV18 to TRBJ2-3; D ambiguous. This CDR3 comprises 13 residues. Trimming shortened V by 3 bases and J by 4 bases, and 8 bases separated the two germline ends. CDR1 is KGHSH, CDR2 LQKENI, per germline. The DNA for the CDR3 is TGTGCCAGCTCACCCGGCCTAGCAGATACGCAGTATTTT. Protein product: CASSPGLADTQYF.

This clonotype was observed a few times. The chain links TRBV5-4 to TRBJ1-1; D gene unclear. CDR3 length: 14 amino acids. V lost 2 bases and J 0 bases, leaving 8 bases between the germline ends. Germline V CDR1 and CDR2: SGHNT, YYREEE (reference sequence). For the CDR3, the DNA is TGTGCCAGCAGCTTTGGGCAGATGAACACTGAAGCTTTCTTT. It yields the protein CASSFGQMNTEAFF.

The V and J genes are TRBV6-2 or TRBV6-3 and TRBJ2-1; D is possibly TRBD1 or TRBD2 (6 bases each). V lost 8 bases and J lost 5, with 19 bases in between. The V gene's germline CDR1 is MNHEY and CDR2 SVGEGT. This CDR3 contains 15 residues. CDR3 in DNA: TGTGCCAGCGCCCGTCTGGGGGGCTGGGACAATGAGCAGTTCTTC. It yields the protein CASARLGGWDNEQFF.